This TCR beta chain was profiled in a study of T cell responses to AZD1222 COVID-19 vaccine. TCRdb's copy holds only in-frame clones and misses some; the assay was immunoSEQ multiplex PCR. The data contain about 100,000 clones, about nine tenths of them singletons. The CDR3 has 12 amino acids. The V end was cut by 5 bases, the J end by 4 bases, with 9 bases between. Looked up from germline, CDR1 is MDHEN and CDR2 is SYDVKM. The sample holds a few counts of this clone. The antigen remains undetermined. The study's findings and limits: Donors in the cohort were predominantly white British and more often female, and clonal diversity was possibly underestimated. When two AZD1222 doses had been given, Spike-specific TCR breadth and depth rose. Only a handful of AZD1222 recipients, five to seven in all, had baseline seropositivity. Spike was spanned by vaccine-associated CD4 TCRs, which were dominant at 160-218 and 743-854.

The gene calls are TRBV28 and TRBJ2-7; D is unclear. The sample in question was peripheral blood, obtained on day 0 of AZD1222 vaccination. This receptor was identified in an adult in good health. The CDR3 protein is CASSTSVYEQYF. The CDR3 DNA reads as TGTGCCAGCAGTACCAGCGTTTACGAGCAGTACTTC.